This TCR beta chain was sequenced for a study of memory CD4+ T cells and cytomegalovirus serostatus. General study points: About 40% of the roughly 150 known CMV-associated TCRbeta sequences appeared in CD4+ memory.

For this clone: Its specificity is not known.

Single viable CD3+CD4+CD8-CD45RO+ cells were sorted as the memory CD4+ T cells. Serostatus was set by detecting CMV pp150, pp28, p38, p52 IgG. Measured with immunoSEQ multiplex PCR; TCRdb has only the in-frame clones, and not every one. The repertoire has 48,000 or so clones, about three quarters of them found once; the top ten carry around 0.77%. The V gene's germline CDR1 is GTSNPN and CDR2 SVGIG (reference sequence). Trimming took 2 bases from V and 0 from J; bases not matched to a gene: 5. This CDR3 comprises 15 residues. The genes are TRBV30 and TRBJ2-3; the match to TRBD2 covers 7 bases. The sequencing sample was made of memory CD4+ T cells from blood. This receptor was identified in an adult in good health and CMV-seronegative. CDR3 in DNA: TGTGCCTGGAGTCTGGGACTATTTAGCACAGATACGCAGTATTTT. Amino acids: CAWSLGLFSTDTQYF.